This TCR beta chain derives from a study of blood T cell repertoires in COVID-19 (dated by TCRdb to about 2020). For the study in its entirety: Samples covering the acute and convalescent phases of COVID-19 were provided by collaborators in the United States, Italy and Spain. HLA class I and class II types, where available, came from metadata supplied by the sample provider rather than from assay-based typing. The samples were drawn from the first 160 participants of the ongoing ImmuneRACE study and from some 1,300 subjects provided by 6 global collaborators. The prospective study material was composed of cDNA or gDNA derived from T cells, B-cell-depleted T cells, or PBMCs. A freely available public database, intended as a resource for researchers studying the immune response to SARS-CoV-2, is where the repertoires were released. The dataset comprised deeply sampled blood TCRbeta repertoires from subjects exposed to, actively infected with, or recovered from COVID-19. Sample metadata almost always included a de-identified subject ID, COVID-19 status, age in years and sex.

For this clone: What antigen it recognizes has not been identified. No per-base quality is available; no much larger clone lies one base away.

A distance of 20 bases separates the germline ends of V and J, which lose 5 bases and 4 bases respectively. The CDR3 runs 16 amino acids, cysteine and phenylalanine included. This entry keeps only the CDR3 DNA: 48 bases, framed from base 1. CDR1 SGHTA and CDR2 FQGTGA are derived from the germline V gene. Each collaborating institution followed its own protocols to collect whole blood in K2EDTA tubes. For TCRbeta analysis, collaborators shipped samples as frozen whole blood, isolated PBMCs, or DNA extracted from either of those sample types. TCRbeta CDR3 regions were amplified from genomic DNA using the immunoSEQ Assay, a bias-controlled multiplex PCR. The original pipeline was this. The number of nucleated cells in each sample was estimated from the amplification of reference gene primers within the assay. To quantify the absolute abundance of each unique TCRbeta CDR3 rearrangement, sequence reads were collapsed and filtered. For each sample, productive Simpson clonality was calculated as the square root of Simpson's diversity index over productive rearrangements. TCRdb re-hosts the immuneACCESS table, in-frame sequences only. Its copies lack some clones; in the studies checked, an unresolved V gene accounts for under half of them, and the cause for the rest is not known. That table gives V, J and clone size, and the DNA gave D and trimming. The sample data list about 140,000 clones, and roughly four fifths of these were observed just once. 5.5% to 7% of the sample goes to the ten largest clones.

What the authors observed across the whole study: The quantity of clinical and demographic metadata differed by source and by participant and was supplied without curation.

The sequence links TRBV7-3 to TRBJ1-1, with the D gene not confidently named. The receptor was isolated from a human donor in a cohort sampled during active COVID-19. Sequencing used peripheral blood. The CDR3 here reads CASSLGGVTSLTEAFF. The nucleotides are TGTGCCAGCAGCCTTGGTGGTGTTACGAGCCTCACTGAAGCTTTCTTT.